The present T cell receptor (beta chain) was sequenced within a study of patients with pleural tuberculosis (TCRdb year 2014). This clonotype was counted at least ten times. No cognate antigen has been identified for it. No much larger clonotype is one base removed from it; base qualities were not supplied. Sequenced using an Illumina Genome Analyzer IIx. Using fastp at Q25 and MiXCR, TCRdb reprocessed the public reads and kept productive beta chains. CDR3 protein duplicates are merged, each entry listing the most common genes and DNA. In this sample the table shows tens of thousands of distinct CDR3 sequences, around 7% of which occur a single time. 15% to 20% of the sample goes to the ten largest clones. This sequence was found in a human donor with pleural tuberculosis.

The base sequence is TGTGCCAGCAGCCAACGACAGGGCTACAATGAGCAGTTCTTC. It encodes CASSQRQGYNEQFF. The chain joins TRBV3-1 to TRBJ2-1, with 7 middle bases fitting TRBD1. Spanning cysteine to phenylalanine, the CDR3 consists of 14 amino acids. The sequence is cut down to CDR3 DNA, 42 bases in frame from base 1. Looking up the germline V gene (reference sequence) yields CDR1 LGHDT and CDR2 YNNKEL. Unmatched junction bases come to 1, with V trimmed by 2 bases and J by 3 bases.